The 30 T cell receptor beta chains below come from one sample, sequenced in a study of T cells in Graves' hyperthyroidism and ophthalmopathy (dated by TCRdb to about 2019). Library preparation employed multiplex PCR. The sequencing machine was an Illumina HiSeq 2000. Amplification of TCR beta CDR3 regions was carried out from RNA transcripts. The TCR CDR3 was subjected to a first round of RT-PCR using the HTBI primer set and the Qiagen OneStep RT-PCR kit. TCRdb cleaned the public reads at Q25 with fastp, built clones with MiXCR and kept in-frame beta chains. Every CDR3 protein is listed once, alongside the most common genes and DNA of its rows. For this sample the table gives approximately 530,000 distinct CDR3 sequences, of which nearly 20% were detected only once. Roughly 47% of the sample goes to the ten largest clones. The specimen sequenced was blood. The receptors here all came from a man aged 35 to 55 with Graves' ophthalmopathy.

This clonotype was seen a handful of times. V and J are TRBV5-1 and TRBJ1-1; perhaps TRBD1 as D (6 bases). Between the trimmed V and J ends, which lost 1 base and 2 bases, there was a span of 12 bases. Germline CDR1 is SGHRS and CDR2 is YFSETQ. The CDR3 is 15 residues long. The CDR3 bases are TGCGCCAGCAGCTTGTGGGGGCCCAAAAACACTGAAGCTTTCTTT. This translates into CASSLWGPKNTEAFF.

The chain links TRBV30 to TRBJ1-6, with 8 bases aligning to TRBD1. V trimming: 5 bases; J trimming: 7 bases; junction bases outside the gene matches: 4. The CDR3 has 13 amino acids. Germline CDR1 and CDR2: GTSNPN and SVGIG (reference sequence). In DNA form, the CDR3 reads TGTGCCTGGGACAGACAGGGGAATTCACCCCTCCACTTT. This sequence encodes CAWDRQGNSPLHF.

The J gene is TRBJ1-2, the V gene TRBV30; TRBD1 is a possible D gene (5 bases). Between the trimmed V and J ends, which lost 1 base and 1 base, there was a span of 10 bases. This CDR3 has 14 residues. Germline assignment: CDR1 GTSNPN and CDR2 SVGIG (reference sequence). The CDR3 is CAWSAPGDNYGYTF. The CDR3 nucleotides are TGTGCCTGGAGTGCCCCGGGGGATAACTATGGCTACACCTTC.

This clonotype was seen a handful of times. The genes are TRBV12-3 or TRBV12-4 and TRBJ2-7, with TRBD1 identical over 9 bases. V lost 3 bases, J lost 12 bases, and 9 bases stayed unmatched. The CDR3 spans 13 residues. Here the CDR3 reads CASSFTQGAKPYF. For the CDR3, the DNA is TGTGCCAGCAGTTTTACACAGGGGGCGAAGCCGTACTTC.

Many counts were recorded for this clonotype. In DNA, the CDR3 is TGTGCCAGCAGTTACGGATCCGGGACTACCGGGGAGCTGTTTTTT. It codes for CASSYGSGTTGELFF. The chain combines TRBV7-9 with TRBJ2-2, with D maybe TRBD2 (6 bases). V was shortened by 6 bases and J by 5 bases, with 16 bases between the two germline ends. CDR3 size: 15 residues. Germline loops: CDR1 SEHNR, CDR2 FQNEAQ (reference sequence).

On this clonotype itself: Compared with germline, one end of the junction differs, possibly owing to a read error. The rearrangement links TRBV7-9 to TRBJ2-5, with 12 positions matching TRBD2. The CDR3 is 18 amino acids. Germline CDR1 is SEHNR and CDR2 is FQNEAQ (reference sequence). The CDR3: CTSSHKTSGGLRRETQYF. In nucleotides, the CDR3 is TGTACCAGCAGCCATAAGACTAGCGGGGGCCTAAGGCGGGAGACCCAGTACTTC.

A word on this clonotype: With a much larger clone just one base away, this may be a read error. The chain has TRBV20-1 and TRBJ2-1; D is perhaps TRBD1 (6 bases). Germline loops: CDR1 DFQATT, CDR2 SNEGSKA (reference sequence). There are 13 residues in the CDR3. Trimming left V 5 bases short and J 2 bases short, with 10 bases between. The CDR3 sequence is CSAGTPPYNEQFF. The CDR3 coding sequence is TGCAGTGCTGGGACACCACCCTACAATGAGCAGTTCTTC.

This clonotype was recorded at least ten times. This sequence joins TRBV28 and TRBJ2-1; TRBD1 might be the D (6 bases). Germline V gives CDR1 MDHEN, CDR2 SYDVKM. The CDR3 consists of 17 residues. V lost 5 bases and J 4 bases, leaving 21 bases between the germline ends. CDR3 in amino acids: CASSRNDRMGIYNEQFF. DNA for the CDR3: TGTGCCAGCAGTCGAAACGACAGGATGGGAATATACAATGAGCAGTTCTTC.

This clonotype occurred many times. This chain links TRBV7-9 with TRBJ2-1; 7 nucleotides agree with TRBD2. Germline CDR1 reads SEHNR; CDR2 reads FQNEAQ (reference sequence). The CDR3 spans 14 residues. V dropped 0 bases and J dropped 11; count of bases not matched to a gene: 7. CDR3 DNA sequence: TGTGCCAGCAGCTTAGCGGGGAGGGGCCGGCAGCAGTTCTTC. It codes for CASSLAGRGRQQFF.

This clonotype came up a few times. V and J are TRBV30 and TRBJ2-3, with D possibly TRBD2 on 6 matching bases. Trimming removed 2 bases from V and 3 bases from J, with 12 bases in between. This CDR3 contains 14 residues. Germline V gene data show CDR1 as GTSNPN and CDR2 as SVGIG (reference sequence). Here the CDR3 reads CAWSPMAGTDTQYF. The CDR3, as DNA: TGTGCCTGGAGTCCAATGGCGGGGACAGATACGCAGTATTTT.

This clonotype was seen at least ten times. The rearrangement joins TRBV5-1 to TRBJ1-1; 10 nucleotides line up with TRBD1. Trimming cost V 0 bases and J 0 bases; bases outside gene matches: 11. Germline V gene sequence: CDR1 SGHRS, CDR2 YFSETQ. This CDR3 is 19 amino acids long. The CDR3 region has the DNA TGCGCCAGCAGCTTGGGTGGTGGACAGGGGGGACCGCTGAACACTGAAGCTTTCTTT. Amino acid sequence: CASSLGGGQGGPLNTEAFF.

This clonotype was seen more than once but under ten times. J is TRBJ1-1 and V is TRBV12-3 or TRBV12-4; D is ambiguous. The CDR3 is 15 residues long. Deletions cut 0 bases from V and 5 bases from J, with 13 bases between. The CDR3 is CASSLATGSGTEAFF. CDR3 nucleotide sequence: TGTGCCAGCAGTTTAGCGACGGGGTCGGGGACTGAAGCTTTCTTT.

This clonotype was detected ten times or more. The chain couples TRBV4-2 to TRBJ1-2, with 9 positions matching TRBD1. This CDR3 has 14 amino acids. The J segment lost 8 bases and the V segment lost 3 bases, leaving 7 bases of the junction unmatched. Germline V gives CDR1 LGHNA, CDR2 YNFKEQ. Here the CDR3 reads CASSHTGTGKGYTF. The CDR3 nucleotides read TGTGCCAGCAGCCACACCGGGACAGGGAAGGGCTACACCTTC.

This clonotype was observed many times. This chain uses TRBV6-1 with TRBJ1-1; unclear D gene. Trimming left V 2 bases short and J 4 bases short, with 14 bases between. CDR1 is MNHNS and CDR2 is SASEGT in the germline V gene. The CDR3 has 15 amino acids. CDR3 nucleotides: TGTGCCAGCAGTGAAAAGGCGGGGTCGGTCACTGAAGCTTTCTTT. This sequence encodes CASSEKAGSVTEAFF.

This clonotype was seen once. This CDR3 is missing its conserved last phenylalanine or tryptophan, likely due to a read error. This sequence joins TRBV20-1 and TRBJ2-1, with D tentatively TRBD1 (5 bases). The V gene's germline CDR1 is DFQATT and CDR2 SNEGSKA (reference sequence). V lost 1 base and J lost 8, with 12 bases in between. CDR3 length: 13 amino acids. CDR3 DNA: TGCAGTGCTAGAGGGGGTCCAGGGTATGAGCAGTTCTCC. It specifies CSARGGPGYEQFS.

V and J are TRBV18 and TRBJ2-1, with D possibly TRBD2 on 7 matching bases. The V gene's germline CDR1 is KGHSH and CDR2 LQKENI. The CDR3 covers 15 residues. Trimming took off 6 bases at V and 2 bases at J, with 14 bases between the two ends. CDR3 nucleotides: TGTGCCAGCTCCCCGGGGAGGGGGGCCTACAATGAGCAGTTCTTC. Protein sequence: CASSPGRGAYNEQFF.

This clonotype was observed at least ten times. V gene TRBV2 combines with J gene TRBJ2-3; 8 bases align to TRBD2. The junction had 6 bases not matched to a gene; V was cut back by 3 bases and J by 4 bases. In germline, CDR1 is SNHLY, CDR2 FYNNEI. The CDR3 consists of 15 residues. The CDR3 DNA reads TGTGCCAGCAGTGAGGCGGGAGGCAGGGCAGATACGCAGTATTTT. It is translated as CASSEAGGRADTQYF.

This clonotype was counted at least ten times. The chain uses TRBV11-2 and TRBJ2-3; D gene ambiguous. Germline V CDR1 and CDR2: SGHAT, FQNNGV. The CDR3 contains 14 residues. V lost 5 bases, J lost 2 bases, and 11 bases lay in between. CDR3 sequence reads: CASSPDLITDTQYF. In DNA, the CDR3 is TGTGCCAGCAGCCCTGACTTAATCACAGATACGCAGTATTTT. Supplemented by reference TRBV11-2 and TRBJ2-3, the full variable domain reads EAGVAQSPRYKIIEKRQSVAFWCNPISGHATLYWYQQILGQGPKLLIQFQNNGVVDDSQLPKDRFSAERLKGVDSTLKIQPAKLEDSAVYLCASSPDLITDTQYFGPGTRLTVL.

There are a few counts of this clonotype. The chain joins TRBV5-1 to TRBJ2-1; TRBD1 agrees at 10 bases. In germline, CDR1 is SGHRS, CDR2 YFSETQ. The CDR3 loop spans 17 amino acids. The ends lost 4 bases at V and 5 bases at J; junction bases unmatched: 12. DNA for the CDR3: TGCGCCAGCAGCCAAGGACAGGGGGTCTTCGGAGACAATGAGCAGTTCTTC. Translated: CASSQGQGVFGDNEQFF.

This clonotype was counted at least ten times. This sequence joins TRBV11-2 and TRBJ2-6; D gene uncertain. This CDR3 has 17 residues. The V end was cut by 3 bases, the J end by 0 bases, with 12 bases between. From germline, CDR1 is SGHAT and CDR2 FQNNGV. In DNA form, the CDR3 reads TGTGCCAGCAGCTTCGGCGACGGGTACTCTGGGGCCAACGTCCTGACTTTC. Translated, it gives CASSFGDGYSGANVLTF.

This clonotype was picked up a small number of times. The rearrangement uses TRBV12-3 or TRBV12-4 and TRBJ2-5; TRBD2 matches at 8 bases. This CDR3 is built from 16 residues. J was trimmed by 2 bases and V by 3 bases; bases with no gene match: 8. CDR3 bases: TGTGCCAGCAGTTTTCCCTCGGGAGGGAGGCAAGAGACCCAGTACTTC. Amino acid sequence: CASSFPSGGRQETQYF.

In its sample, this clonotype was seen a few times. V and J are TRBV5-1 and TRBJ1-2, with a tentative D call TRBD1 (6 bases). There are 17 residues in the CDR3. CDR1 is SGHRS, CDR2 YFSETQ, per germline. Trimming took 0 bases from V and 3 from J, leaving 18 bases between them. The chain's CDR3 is CASSLAPGGGLDYGYTF. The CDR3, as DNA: TGCGCCAGCAGCTTGGCCCCCGGAGGGGGGCTCGACTATGGCTACACCTTC.

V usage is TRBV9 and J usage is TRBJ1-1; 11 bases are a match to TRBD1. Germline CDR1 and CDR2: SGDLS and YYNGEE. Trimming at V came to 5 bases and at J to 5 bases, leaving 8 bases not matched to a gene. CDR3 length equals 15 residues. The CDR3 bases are TGTGCCAGCAGTGCACGGACAGGGGGCGCAACTGAAGCTTTCTTT. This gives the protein CASSARTGGATEAFF.

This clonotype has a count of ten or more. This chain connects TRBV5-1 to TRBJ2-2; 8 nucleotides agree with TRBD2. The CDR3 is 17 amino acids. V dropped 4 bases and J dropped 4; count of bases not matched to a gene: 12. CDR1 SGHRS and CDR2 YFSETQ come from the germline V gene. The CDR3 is CASSPQPWSGSTGELFF. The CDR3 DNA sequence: TGCGCCAGCAGCCCGCAGCCTTGGAGCGGGAGCACCGGGGAGCTGTTTTTT.

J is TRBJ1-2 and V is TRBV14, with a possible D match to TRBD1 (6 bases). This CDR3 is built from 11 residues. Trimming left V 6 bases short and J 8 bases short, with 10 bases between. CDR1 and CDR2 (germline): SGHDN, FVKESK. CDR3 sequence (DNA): TGTGCCAGCAGGAAGGGGGTCGGCTACACCTTC. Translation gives CASRKGVGYTF.

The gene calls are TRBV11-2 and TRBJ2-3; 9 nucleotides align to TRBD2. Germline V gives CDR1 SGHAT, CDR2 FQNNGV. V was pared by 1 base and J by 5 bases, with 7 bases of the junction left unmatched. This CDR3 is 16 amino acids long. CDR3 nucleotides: TGTGCCAGCAGCTTAGGCGCTAGCGGGATCCGAGATACGCAGTATTTT. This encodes CASSLGASGIRDTQYF.

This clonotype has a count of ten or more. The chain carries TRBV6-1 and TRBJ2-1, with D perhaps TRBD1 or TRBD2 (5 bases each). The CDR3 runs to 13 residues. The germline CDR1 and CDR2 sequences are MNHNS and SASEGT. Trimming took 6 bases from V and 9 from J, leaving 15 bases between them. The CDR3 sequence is CASRRDDVGEQFF. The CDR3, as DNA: TGTGCCAGCAGAAGGGACGACGTGGGTGAGCAGTTCTTC.

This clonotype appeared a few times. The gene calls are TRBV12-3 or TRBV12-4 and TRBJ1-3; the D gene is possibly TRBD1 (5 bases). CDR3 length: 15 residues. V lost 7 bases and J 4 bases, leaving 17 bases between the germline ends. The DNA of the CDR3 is TGTGCCAGCACCCCCGAAGGGGAAATCGGAAACACCATATATTTT. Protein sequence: CASTPEGEIGNTIYF.

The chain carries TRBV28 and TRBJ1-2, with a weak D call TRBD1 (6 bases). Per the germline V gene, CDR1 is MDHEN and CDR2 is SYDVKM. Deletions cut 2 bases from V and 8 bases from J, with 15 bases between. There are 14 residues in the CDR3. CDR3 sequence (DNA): TGTGCCAGCAGTTTAGATGGAGGGGGTAGAGGCTACACCTTC. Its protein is CASSLDGGGRGYTF.

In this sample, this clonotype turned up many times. The CDR3 DNA follows: TGTGCCTGGAGTCCAGGGTCCGAGACCCAGTACTTC. This translates into CAWSPGSETQYF. The rearrangement joins TRBV30 to TRBJ2-5; possible D gene TRBD1, 5 bases. CDR1 GTSNPN and CDR2 SVGIG come from the germline V gene (reference sequence). The CDR3 loop spans 12 amino acids. Trimming removed 2 bases from V and 5 bases from J, with 9 bases in between. Complete variable domain (other parts from reference TRBV30 and TRBJ2-5): SQTIHQWPATLVQPVGSPLSLECTVEGTSNPNLYWYRQAAGRGLQLLFYSVGIGQISSEVPQNLSASRPQDRQFILSSKKLLLSDSGFYLCAWSPGSETQYFGPGTRLLVL.